This TCR beta chain stems from a study of beta chain features in type 1 diabetes. Across the study: Sorted cells from all samples, numbering about 98 million, were examined.

The isolated RNA, all of it, was reverse transcribed, so expressed TCRB transcripts were what got sequenced. Here immunoSEQ multiplex PCR was the method, and the copy in TCRdb shows in-frame clones only, minus some. The table includes about 340,000 clones, roughly 13% detected once. Study-wide points: TCRB rearrangement may or may not be influenced by HLA type; here this remained unresolved. The study found moderately but significantly shorter TCRB CDR3s in all four CD4+ subsets of Type 1 diabetes patients.

With respect to this clone: Its matching antigen is unknown.

Donors underwent one heparinised blood draw, about 120 mL on average. Sorted populations all exceeded 95% purity. The germline CDR1 and CDR2 sequences are MGHDK and SYGVNS. V lost 5 bases to trimming and J lost 5 bases; unmatched junction nucleotides: 8. This CDR3 spans 14 amino acids. The sample taken for sequencing was naive CD4+ T cells from blood. This chain uses TRBV25-1 with TRBJ2-7; 8 bases agree with TRBD2. The receptor comes from a woman in her late teens or twenties with type 1 diabetes. CDR3 in DNA: TGTGCCAGCAGTAACCCCGGGACTAGGCACGAGCAGTACTTC. Translation: CASSNPGTRHEQYF.